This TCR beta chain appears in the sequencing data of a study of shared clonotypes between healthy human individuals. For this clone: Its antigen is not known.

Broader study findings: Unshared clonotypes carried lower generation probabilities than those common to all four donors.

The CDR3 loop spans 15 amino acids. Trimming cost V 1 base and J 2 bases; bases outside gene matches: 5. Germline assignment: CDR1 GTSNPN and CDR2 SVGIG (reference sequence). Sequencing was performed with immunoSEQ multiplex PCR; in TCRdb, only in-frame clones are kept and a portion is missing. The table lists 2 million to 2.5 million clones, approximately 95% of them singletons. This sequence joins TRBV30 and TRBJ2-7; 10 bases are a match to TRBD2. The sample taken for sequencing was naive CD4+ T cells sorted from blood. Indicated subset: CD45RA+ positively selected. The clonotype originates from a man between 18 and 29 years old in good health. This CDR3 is CAWSASGRDPYEQYF. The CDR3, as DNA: TGTGCCTGGAGTGCGAGCGGGAGGGACCCCTACGAGCAGTACTTC.